These 29 T cell receptor beta chains share one sample of origin, sequenced in a study of T cells after yellow fever vaccination. TCRdb passed the 5' RACE reads through MiXCR, listing each CDR3 protein once. The repertoire holds hundreds of thousands of distinct CDR3 sequences, with less than 15% as singletons. The source was PBMCs, collected on the day of the yellow fever booster vaccination. The receptors come from a man under 40 who received the YFV17D yellow fever vaccine.

The chain recombines TRBV12-3 or TRBV12-4 with TRBJ1-2; a weak D match, TRBD1 (5 bases). V was trimmed by 5 bases and J by 0 bases, leaving 16 bases between them. The CDR3 sequence is 16 residues long. CDR3 sequence (DNA): TGTGCCAGCAGTCCAACCCTGAGGGGAGCTAACTATGGCTACACCTTC. It encodes CASSPTLRGANYGYTF.

In this sample, this clonotype turned up a few times. The genes are TRBV20-1 and TRBJ2-1; 14 nucleotides agree with TRBD2. V lost 6 bases to trimming and J lost 7 bases; unmatched junction nucleotides: 8. The CDR3 covers 15 residues. Germline V gene sequence: CDR1 DFQATT, CDR2 SNEGSKA (reference sequence). CDR3: CSAPGLAGAWNEQFF. The CDR3 bases are TGCAGTGCCCCGGGACTAGCGGGAGCTTGGAATGAGCAGTTCTTC.

V usage is TRBV30 and J usage is TRBJ1-1; possibly TRBD1 for D (5 bases). Trimming removed 3 bases at V and 3 bases at J, with 5 bases between. The CDR3 loop spans 11 amino acids. Germline V gene data show CDR1 as GTSNPN and CDR2 as SVGIG (reference sequence). CDR3 bases: TGTGCCTGGAGCAGGGACACTGAAGCTTTCTTT. Residues: CAWSRDTEAFF.

This clonotype has at least ten counts. The rearrangement uses TRBV5-1 and TRBJ2-2; 10 nucleotides align to TRBD2. J was trimmed by 2 bases and V by 5 bases; bases with no gene match: 3. The germline CDR1 and CDR2 sequences are SGHRS and YFSETQ. CDR3 size: 15 residues. The CDR3 DNA reads TGCGCCAGCAGAGGACTAGCGGAAAACACCGGGGAGCTGTTTTTT. Its protein product is CASRGLAENTGELFF.

This clonotype came up a few times. The chain is built from TRBV28 and TRBJ2-2, with unresolved D. V lost 8 bases, J lost 7 bases, and 14 bases lay in between. CDR1 is MDHEN, CDR2 SYDVKM, per germline. The CDR3 runs to 13 residues. In DNA form, the CDR3 reads TGTGCCAGCGCACCGGGTAGGGTCGGGGAGCTGTTTTTT. Residues: CASAPGRVGELFF.

The V gene is TRBV12-3 or TRBV12-4, the J gene TRBJ1-3; D is undetermined. Trimming removed 2 bases at V and 2 bases at J, with 13 bases between. The CDR3 covers 16 residues. CDR3 bases: TGTGCCAGCAGTTTATCGGGTAGTACTGCTGGAAACACCATATATTTT. This translates into CASSLSGSTAGNTIYF.

This clonotype was seen only a few times. This chain connects TRBV12-3 or TRBV12-4 to TRBJ1-4; 8 nucleotides agree with TRBD1. CDR3 size: 15 residues. V shed 6 bases and J 2 bases; nucleotides not matched to a gene: 5. CDR3 in DNA: TGTGCCAGCAGACAAGGACAGGGTACTAATGAAAAACTGTTTTTT. Its translation: CASRQGQGTNEKLFF.

The chain has TRBV18 and TRBJ2-5; no clear D gene. The CDR3 contains 16 residues. Germline CDR1 and CDR2: KGHSH and LQKENI. Deletions cut 3 bases from V and 2 bases from J, with 16 bases between. The CDR3 DNA reads as TGTGCCAGCTCACCCGGCCGGTGGGCGGAACAAGAGACCCAGTACTTC. Translation: CASSPGRWAEQETQYF.

The V and J genes are TRBV9 and TRBJ2-2, with D possibly being TRBD2 (5 bases). V was trimmed by 0 bases and J by 4 bases, leaving 10 bases between them. Per germline, CDR1 SGDLS and CDR2 YYNGEE. This CDR3 contains 15 residues. The CDR3 nucleotides read TGTGCCAGCAGCGTAGACCGGAGGAGCACCGGGGAGCTGTTTTTT. Translation gives CASSVDRRSTGELFF. Combining the CDR3 with reference TRBV9 and TRBJ2-2 gives the whole variable domain DSGVTQTPKHLITATGQRVTLRCSPRSGDLSVYWYQQSLDQGLQFLIQYYNGEERAKGNILERFSAQQFPDLHSELNLSSLELGDSALYFCASSVDRRSTGELFFGEGSRLTVL.

As regards this clonotype: A read error may produce the germline difference seen at one junction end. J is TRBJ2-1 and V is TRBV7-2; the match to TRBD2 covers 9 bases. This CDR3 is built from 16 residues. Germline lookup yields CDR1 SGHTA and CDR2 FQGNSA. The CDR3 spells CSSSPSSGAPYNEQFF. The CDR3 region has the DNA TGTTCCAGCAGCCCCTCTAGCGGGGCTCCATACAATGAGCAGTTCTTC.

The rearrangement joins TRBV5-1 to TRBJ2-7; D gene ambiguous. V gave up 0 bases and J gave up 2 bases, with 9 bases separating them. Per the germline V gene, CDR1 is SGHRS and CDR2 is YFSETQ. The CDR3 has 14 residues. The CDR3 DNA sequence: TGCGCCAGCAGCTTGGACAGCCCCACCTACGAGCAGTACTTC. Its protein product is CASSLDSPTYEQYF.

This clonotype was counted a few times. The CDR3 sequence: CASSLTILYEQYF. DNA for the CDR3: TGTGCCAGCAGTCTTACCATCCTGTACGAGCAGTACTTC. This sequence joins TRBV6-2 or TRBV6-3 and TRBJ2-7; no reliable D call. V was trimmed by 5 bases and J by 4 bases, leaving 12 bases between them. CDR3 size: 13 residues. From germline, CDR1 is MNHEY and CDR2 SVGEGT.

At least ten counts were recorded for this clonotype. The chain employs TRBV7-2 and TRBJ2-1, with D possibly matching TRBD1 (6 bases). V lost 5 bases, J lost 3 bases, and 8 bases lay in between. The CDR3 consists of 13 residues. In germline, CDR1 is SGHTA, CDR2 FQGNSA. The CDR3 sequence is CASSLDSYNEQFF. CDR3 sequence (DNA): TGTGCCAGCAGCCTGGACAGCTACAATGAGCAGTTCTTC.

This clonotype was observed a few times. This chain links TRBV29-1 with TRBJ1-1, with 11 bases identical to TRBD1. With V trimmed by 7 bases and J by 7 bases, 5 bases remained unmatched. CDR3 size: 12 residues. Germline CDR1 reads SQVTM; CDR2 reads ANQGSEA. DNA of the CDR3: TGCAGCGGTGGGACAGGGGGATATGAAGCTTTCTTT. Residues: CSGGTGGYEAFF.

This clonotype was seen a few times. No conserved phenylalanine or tryptophan ends this CDR3, so it is likely a read error. The DNA is omitted, as the CDR3 cannot be located on it reliably, and the CDR3 follows TCRdb's listing. This chain joins TRBV2 and TRBJ2-7; the DNA was not used to check the table's D call, TRBD2. The CDR3 spans 12 residues, counting both ends. CDR1 SNHLY and CDR2 FYNNEI come from the germline V gene. The CDR3 sequence is CASSPSGSGPRI.

This clonotype was picked up a small number of times. The chain has TRBV9 and TRBJ2-3; D is uncertain. Germline V gene data show CDR1 as SGDLS and CDR2 as YYNGEE. Trimming shortened V by 1 base and J by 0 bases, and 9 bases separated the two germline ends. The CDR3 contains 15 residues. In DNA form, the CDR3 reads TGTGCCAGCAGCGTATCCCTCGGTAGCACAGATACGCAGTATTTT. Protein sequence: CASSVSLGSTDTQYF.

This clonotype has a handful of counts. The gene calls are TRBV5-6 and TRBJ2-1, with 9 bases identical to TRBD1. J was trimmed by 15 bases and V by 4 bases; bases with no gene match: 8. Germline CDR1 and CDR2: SGHDT and YYEEEE. This CDR3 region has 12 residues. The CDR3 reads CASSPAGTGRFF. Here the CDR3 DNA reads TGTGCCAGCAGCCCCGCCGGGACAGGGAGGTTCTTC. Full variable domain (outside the CDR3, taken from reference TRBV5-6 and TRBJ2-1): DAGVTQSPTHLIKTRGQQVTLRCSPKSGHDTVSWYQQALGQGPQFIFQYYEEEERQRGNFPDRFSGHQFPNYSSELNVNALLLGDSALYLCASSPAGTGRFFGPGTRLTVL.

The genes are TRBV6-2 or TRBV6-3 and TRBJ1-5; no firm D call. The CDR3 consists of 15 residues. V lost 0 bases to trimming and J lost 7 bases, with 13 bases between them. Germline lookup yields CDR1 MNHEY and CDR2 SVGEGT. The CDR3: CASSYSGLIRQPQHF. The CDR3, as DNA: TGTGCCAGCAGTTACTCGGGGTTGATAAGGCAGCCCCAGCATTTT.

The chain carries TRBV7-9 and TRBJ2-7, with D unclear. Per germline, CDR1 SEHNR and CDR2 FQNEAQ (reference sequence). Trimming removed 9 bases from V and 0 bases from J, with 15 bases in between. The CDR3 is 14 residues long. CDR3 loop: CASAPRTYSYEQYF. The CDR3 coding sequence is TGTGCCAGTGCACCCCGGACCTACTCCTACGAGCAGTACTTC.

This clonotype came up many times. The chain joins TRBV29-1 to TRBJ2-7, with D perhaps assigned TRBD1 or TRBD2 (5 bases each). The CDR3 totals 12 residues. V lost 4 bases to trimming and J lost 5 bases, with 12 bases between them. Germline V gene lookup returns CDR1 SQVTM and CDR2 ANQGSEA. As DNA, the CDR3 is TGCAGCGTTGGCTTAGGGGACCACGAGCAGTACTTC. Its translation is CSVGLGDHEQYF.

The chain has TRBV6-1 and TRBJ1-6; D unclear. The germline gives CDR1 MNHNS, CDR2 SASEGT. V lost 2 bases, J lost 3 bases, and 5 bases lay in between. The CDR3 is 14 residues long. CDR3: CASSEYSYNSPLHF. The CDR3 DNA is TGTGCCAGCAGTGAATATAGCTATAATTCACCCCTCCACTTT.

This sequence joins TRBV7-2 and TRBJ2-3; D tentatively reads TRBD1 or TRBD2 (5 bases each). CDR3 size: 13 residues. The germline V gene encodes CDR1 SGHTA and CDR2 FQGNSA. V was clipped by 8 bases and J by 0 bases, with 9 bases between them. This CDR3 reads CASCRDSTDTQYF. The CDR3 DNA reads TGTGCCAGCTGCCGGGACAGCACAGATACGCAGTATTTT.

The CDR3 loop is CASSVGSMWSAEQYF. The CDR3 bases are TGTGCCAGCAGCGTAGGTTCCATGTGGAGTGCCGAGCAGTACTTC. This sequence joins TRBV9 and TRBJ2-7; D is uncertain. Trimming cost V 0 bases and J 6 bases, with 16 bases left between them. In germline, CDR1 is SGDLS, CDR2 YYNGEE. CDR3 length: 15 amino acids.

This clonotype was counted a few times. The V call is TRBV4-3, the J call TRBJ1-4, with D possibly being TRBD1 (5 bases). Per germline, CDR1 LGHNA and CDR2 YSLEER. The CDR3 runs 14 residues. Trimming left V 8 bases short and J 7 bases short, with 17 bases between. This CDR3 reads CASRKGRAGEKLFF. CDR3 sequence (DNA): TGCGCCAGCCGGAAGGGCAGGGCGGGTGAAAAACTGTTTTTT.

This clonotype was picked up a small number of times. The CDR3, as DNA: TGCGCCAGCAGTGAGACTAGCGGGAGAAACAAAAACAATGAGCAGTTCTTC. Its protein product is CASSETSGRNKNNEQFF. V and J are TRBV10-2 and TRBJ2-1, with 11 positions matching TRBD2. Germline CDR1 is WSHSY and CDR2 is SAAADI. This CDR3 is 17 amino acids long. Trimming cost V 2 bases and J 5 bases; bases outside gene matches: 8.

V is TRBV20-1 and J is TRBJ2-5; 10 nucleotides line up with TRBD2. Trimming removed 5 bases from V and 9 bases from J; junction bases left unmatched: 18. Looked up from germline, CDR1 is DFQATT and CDR2 is SNEGSKA (reference sequence). CDR3 length: 16 residues. The CDR3 loop reads CSAPIVRLAGPQAQYF. The CDR3 DNA reads TGCAGTGCTCCCATAGTCCGACTAGCGGGTCCCCAGGCCCAGTACTTC.

The rearrangement joins TRBV5-1 to TRBJ2-3, with 11 positions matching TRBD2. After removal of 0 bases from V and 4 bases from J, the junction contained 10 bases not matched to a gene. CDR1 is SGHRS, CDR2 YFSETQ, per germline. The CDR3 sequence is 18 residues long. The CDR3 DNA reads as TGCGCCAGCAGCTTGGCTATCACTAGCGGGAGTAGCGCAGATACGCAGTATTTT. Its protein is CASSLAITSGSSADTQYF. Looking up the rest from reference TRBV5-1 and TRBJ2-3 gives the full variable domain: KAGVTQTPRYLIKTRGQQVTLSCSPISGHRSVSWYQQTPGQGLQFLFEYFSETQRNKGNFPGRFSGRQFSNSRSEMNVSTLELGDSALYLCASSLAITSGSSADTQYFGPGTRLTVL.

V is TRBV5-1 and J is TRBJ2-1; TRBD2 matches at 9 bases. The V gene's germline CDR1 is SGHRS and CDR2 YFSETQ. This CDR3 has 15 residues. V shed 0 bases and J 5 bases; nucleotides not matched to a gene: 3. The CDR3 loop is CASSLEAGGDNEQFF. The CDR3 region has the DNA TGCGCCAGCAGCTTGGAAGCGGGAGGAGACAATGAGCAGTTCTTC.

The chain is built from TRBV6-1 and TRBJ1-1, with 7 positions matching TRBD1. The germline CDR1 and CDR2 sequences are MNHNS and SASEGT. CDR3 length equals 16 residues. The ends lost 8 bases at V and 0 bases at J; junction bases unmatched: 12. The CDR3 spells CASQRGRRVMNTEAFF. The CDR3 bases are TGTGCCAGCCAAAGGGGGCGCAGGGTCATGAACACTGAAGCTTTCTTT.